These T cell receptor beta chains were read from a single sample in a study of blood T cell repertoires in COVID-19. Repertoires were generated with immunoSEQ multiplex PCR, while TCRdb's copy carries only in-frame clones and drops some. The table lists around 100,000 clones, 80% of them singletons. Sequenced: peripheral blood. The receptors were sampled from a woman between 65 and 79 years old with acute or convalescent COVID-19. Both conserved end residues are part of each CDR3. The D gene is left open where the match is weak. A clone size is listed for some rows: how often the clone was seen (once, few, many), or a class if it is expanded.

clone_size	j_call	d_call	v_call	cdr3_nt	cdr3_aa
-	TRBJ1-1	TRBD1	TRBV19	TGTGCCAGTAGTATCAGCACAGGGGGCCCGAATGAAGCTTTCTTT	CASSISTGGPNEAFF
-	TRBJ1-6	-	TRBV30	TGTGCCTGGAGTGGACTCCGGACACCTAATTCACCCCTCCACTTT	CAWSGLRTPNSPLHF
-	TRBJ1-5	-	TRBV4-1	TGCGCCAGCAGCCAGGAGTATAGCAATCAGCCCCAGCATTTT	CASSQEYSNQPQHF
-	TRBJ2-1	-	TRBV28	TGTGCCAGCAGAGGGGGGGGCCGGGGAGACCATGAGCAGTTCTTC	CASRGGGRGDHEQFF
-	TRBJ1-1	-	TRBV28	TGTGCCAGCAGCCGGTTGCAGGGCTTCAGCTTCTTT	CASSRLQGFSFF
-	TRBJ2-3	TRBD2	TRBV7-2	TGTGCCAGCAGCGGACCACTAGCGGGGGGGCACCATACGCAGTATTTT	CASSGPLAGGHHTQYF
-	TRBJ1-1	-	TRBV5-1	TGCGCCAGCAGCTTGAATACGGGTATGAACACTGAAGCTTTCTTT	CASSLNTGMNTEAFF
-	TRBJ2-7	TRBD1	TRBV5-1	TGCGCCAGCAGCTTTGGGGTGGGACAGGGAACCTACGAGCAGTACTTC	CASSFGVGQGTYEQYF
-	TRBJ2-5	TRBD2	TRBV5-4	TGTGCCAGCAGCTCCGGGACTAGCAGGGAGACCCAGTACTTC	CASSSGTSRETQYF
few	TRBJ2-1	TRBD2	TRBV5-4	TGTGCCAGCAGCTTGCGGGGGGGATATACATATGAGCAGTTCTTC	CASSLRGGYTYEQFF
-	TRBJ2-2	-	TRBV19	TGTGCCACCAAAGGACAGGGAGGGACCGGGGAGCTGTTTTTT	CATKGQGGTGELFF
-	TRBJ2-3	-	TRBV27	TGTGCCAGCAGTTTGACTCGTTACTCCACAGATACGCAGTATTTT	CASSLTRYSTDTQYF
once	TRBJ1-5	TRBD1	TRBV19	TGTGCCAGTAGCCCTTACCTAGGACAGGGGAATCAGCCCCAGCATTTT	CASSPYLGQGNQPQHF